The present entry profiles one TCR beta chain with its context. This clone has only a few counts. Its antigen is not yet known. One base away there is no much larger clone; base qualities are not given. For deep sequencing of PBMC libraries, mostly 450 to 600 ng of input genomic DNA was used, and six replicates were run per sample. The immunoSEQ hsTCRbeta kit was used to prepare TCRbeta libraries, following the manufacturer's instructions. An Illumina NovaSeq 6000 S4 flow cell was used to sequence the final libraries, which had first been combined to 3 nM. In the authors' own workflow: The immunoSEQ Analyzer was used for raw data preprocessing and quality control. The analysis was restricted to productive rearrangements, with each unique CDR3 amino acid sequence defining a clonotype. Using the R package tcR, the researchers computed the Gini-Simpson index as their estimate of repertoire clonality. Student's t test was used to compare Gini indices, while Pearson correlation assessed associations with tumor size change. TCRdb mirrors the immuneACCESS table, restricted to in-frame sequences. Some clones are absent from its copies; in checked studies, under half trace to an unresolved V gene, and the reason for the others is unknown. V and J calls and clone size are given by that table; D and trimming were obtained from the DNA. The sample contains roughly 7,000 clones, approximately 79% of them found a single time. About 3% of the sample goes to the ten largest clones.

The data belong to a study of neoadjuvant anti-PD-1 for oral cavity cancer (dated by TCRdb to 2020 to 2023). Broadly, across the study: Three to four biweekly doses of nivolumab at 3 mg/kg were mostly administered to patients before curative-intent surgical resection. Responders were defined as patients with complete response, partial response or stable disease by RECIST 1.1; non-responders were defined as patients with progression. The parent correlative cohort had 11 to 12 patients and a response rate of about 35%. Patients without progression received a fourth nivolumab dose around day 43 and underwent definitive surgical resection on days 50-56. What the work shows at the level of the full study, not this receptor alone: Higher pretreatment blood TCRbeta clonality and lower post-treatment tumor TCRbeta clonality were correlated with higher pretreatment blood Treg/Th17 ratios. Within PBMCs, T cell clonality (Gini index) was significantly higher in non-responders than responders after neoadjuvant nivolumab. Only three patients per response group were included in the TCR analyses, and larger cohorts for validation were called for by the authors.

The CDR3 spans 16 residues, from the cysteine through the phenylalanine. The sequence is cut down to CDR3 DNA, 48 bases in frame from base 1. The junction shows trimming of 1 base on V and 0 bases on J, plus 10 bases between the germline ends. CDR1 and CDR2 were assigned from the germline V gene as SGHAT and FQNNGV. Interpreted using the paper, the time point label stands for: before neoadjuvant nivolumab. Patients had been newly diagnosed with stage II-IVA oral cavity squamous cell carcinoma, and no prior systemic or radiation treatment had been given to the patients. The cohort was made up of patients with locally advanced, HPV-negative oral cavity squamous cell carcinoma. Peripheral blood mononuclear cells were analyzed directly and were not maintained or expanded in culture. Samples came from a longitudinal correlative study of a single-arm phase II trial of neoadjuvant nivolumab in oral cavity squamous cell carcinoma. Subject-matched pre- and post-treatment PBMCs and tumors from three responders and three non-responders underwent genomic DNA-based TCRbeta sequencing. Peripheral blood mononuclear cells were collected before nivolumab treatment and again after treatment, at the time of surgery. Genomic DNA was isolated from PBMCs using the Maxwell RSC DNA from Cells kit.

The sequence joins TRBV11-2 to TRBJ1-3; the D gene is not confidently resolved. This receptor was identified in a person aged 35 to 85 with oral cavity squamous cell carcinoma. Sequenced here: PBMCs, sampled before nivolumab (anti-PD-1) treatment. The sequence in DNA is TGTGCCAGCAGCTTAGCCCCCTCGACCTCTGGAAACACCATATATTTT. Protein translation: CASSLAPSTSGNTIYF.